The 27 T cell receptor beta chains in this list originate from one sample, sequenced in a study of CD8+ T cells in alopecia areata. Investigators isolated RNA and reverse transcribed it into cDNA to act as the sequencing template. The method was immunoSEQ multiplex PCR; TCRdb's version includes in-frame clones alone and lacks a portion of them. The table includes about 180,000 clones, roughly 50% detected once. As to treatment: oral pan-JAK inhibitor, 5-10 mg twice daily. Specimen: CD8+ T cells sorted from blood, collected at week 24, from a patient treated with tofacitinib. These receptors all stem from a human donor with alopecia areata.

The chain couples TRBV30 to TRBJ2-7; perhaps TRBD1 as D (5 bases). This CDR3 spans 13 amino acids. Trimming removed 0 bases at V and 6 bases at J, with 12 bases between. CDR1 is GTSNPN, CDR2 SVGIG, per germline (reference sequence). The DNA of the CDR3 is TGTGCCTGGAGTGTTGGCAGGGTTTCCGAGCAGTACTTC. Protein sequence: CAWSVGRVSEQYF. Full variable domain (remainder filled in from reference TRBV30 and TRBJ2-7): SQTIHQWPATLVQPVGSPLSLECTVEGTSNPNLYWYRQAAGRGLQLLFYSVGIGQISSEVPQNLSASRPQDRQFILSSKKLLLSDSGFYLCAWSVGRVSEQYFGPGTRLTVT.

The chain has TRBV4-3 and TRBJ2-6; tentative D call: TRBD1 (6 bases). The CDR3 sequence is 15 residues long. V was clipped by 4 bases and J by 2 bases, with 9 bases between them. Looked up from germline, CDR1 is LGHNA and CDR2 is YSLEER. The CDR3 DNA sequence: TGCGCCAGCAGCCCGAGGACAGCTGGGGCCAACGTCCTGACTTTC. Translation: CASSPRTAGANVLTF.

This chain connects TRBV9 to TRBJ1-1; 7 bases are a match to TRBD1. CDR1 is SGDLS and CDR2 is YYNGEE in the germline V gene. This CDR3 is 14 amino acids long. After removal of 4 bases from V and 2 bases from J, the junction contained 5 bases not matched to a gene. The chain's CDR3 is CASSPTGTNTEAFF. DNA of the CDR3: TGTGCCAGCAGCCCGACAGGGACTAACACTGAAGCTTTCTTT.

The chain combines TRBV7-9 with TRBJ1-2, with 9 bases aligning to TRBD1. CDR1 and CDR2 from the germline V gene are SEHNR and FQNEAQ (reference sequence). With V trimmed by 3 bases and J by 5 bases, 7 bases remained unmatched. This CDR3 contains 15 residues. The CDR3 loop is CASSFQRDRGYGYTF. The CDR3 nucleotides are TGTGCCAGCAGCTTCCAAAGAGACAGGGGGTATGGCTACACCTTC.

In this sample, this clone turned up a few times. The chain links TRBV4-3 to TRBJ2-1; D ambiguous. Trimming removed 1 base at V and 4 bases at J, with 5 bases between. Germline-derived CDR1 and CDR2 are LGHNA and YSLEER. The CDR3 loop spans 13 amino acids. Here the CDR3 DNA reads TGCGCCAGCAGCCAAGGGATGTACAATGAGCAGTTCTTC. It is translated as CASSQGMYNEQFF.

V and J are TRBV27 and TRBJ1-1, with D maybe TRBD1 (5 bases). V was pared by 3 bases and J by 1 base, with 18 bases between. CDR3 length: 17 residues. Germline lookup yields CDR1 MNHEY and CDR2 SMNVEV (reference sequence). The CDR3 sequence: CASSFSWGELGNTEAFF. The CDR3 DNA is TGTGCCAGCAGTTTTTCCTGGGGCGAGTTGGGGAACACTGAAGCTTTCTTT.

The rearrangement links TRBV7-2 to TRBJ1-1; maybe TRBD1 (6 bases). Per germline, CDR1 SGHTA and CDR2 FQGNSA. V dropped 2 bases and J dropped 4 bases, with 8 bases sitting between them. The CDR3 has 13 residues. Here the CDR3 DNA reads TGTGCCAGCAGCTTAACAGGGAGCACTGAAGCTTTCTTT. This translates into CASSLTGSTEAFF.

CDR3: CAWSVDSPVYGYTF. Here the CDR3 DNA reads TGTGCCTGGAGTGTAGACAGTCCCGTCTATGGCTACACCTTC. The gene calls are TRBV30 and TRBJ1-2; D may be TRBD1 (5 bases). The germline V gene has CDR1 GTSNPN and CDR2 SVGIG (reference sequence). The germline V and J ends were trimmed by 0 bases and 4 bases, with 12 bases remaining between them. The CDR3 has 14 amino acids. Looking up the rest from reference TRBV30 and TRBJ1-2 gives the full variable domain: SQTIHQWPATLVQPVGSPLSLECTVEGTSNPNLYWYRQAAGRGLQLLFYSVGIGQISSEVPQNLSASRPQDRQFILSSKKLLLSDSGFYLCAWSVDSPVYGYTFGSGTRLTVV.

The chain's CDR3 is CASSLFLAGENEQFF. DNA for the CDR3: TGTGCCAGCAGCTTGTTCCTAGCGGGGGAGAATGAGCAGTTCTTC. V usage is TRBV5-6 and J usage is TRBJ2-1, with TRBD2 matching 10 bases. CDR3 length equals 15 residues. With 1 base clipped from V and 7 bases from J, the junction kept 5 bases outside the gene matches. Looked up from germline, CDR1 is SGHDT and CDR2 is YYEEEE.

This clone was detected only a few times. The gene calls are TRBV30 and TRBJ2-7; D unclear. The CDR3 loop spans 11 amino acids. Deletions cut 0 bases from V and 2 bases from J, with 2 bases between. Germline CDR1 is GTSNPN and CDR2 is SVGIG (reference sequence). CDR3 region: CAWSVTYEQYF. The CDR3 region has the DNA TGTGCCTGGAGTGTGACCTACGAGCAGTACTTC.

The V gene is TRBV29-1, the J gene TRBJ1-2; TRBD1 aligns across 8 bases. The junction had 9 bases not matched to a gene; V was cut back by 7 bases and J by 8 bases. Germline CDR1 SQVTM, CDR2 ANQGSEA. This CDR3 is 12 amino acids long. The CDR3: CSAPGQGMGYTF. The CDR3 nucleotides read TGCAGCGCCCCAGGACAGGGAATGGGCTACACCTTC.

The V and J genes are TRBV7-8 and TRBJ1-1; D is uncertain. V was pared by 1 base and J by 8 bases, with 11 bases between. Germline V lookup: CDR1 SGHVS, CDR2 FQNEAQ. The CDR3 runs to 13 residues. CDR3 sequence (DNA): TGTGCCAGCAGCTTAGATGGGAAAGCAGAAGCTTTCTTT. Amino acid sequence: CASSLDGKAEAFF.

In its sample, this clone was seen a few times. This sequence joins TRBV7-9 and TRBJ2-7; TRBD2 matches 8 bases. With V trimmed by 2 bases and J by 1 base, 4 bases remained unmatched. The CDR3 totals 15 residues. Germline V lookup: CDR1 SEHNR, CDR2 FQNEAQ (reference sequence). This CDR3 reads CASSLLGLASYEQYF. The CDR3 nucleotides read TGTGCCAGCAGCTTACTCGGACTAGCATCCTACGAGCAGTACTTC. The full variable domain, in which reference TRBV7-9 and TRBJ2-7 provide the parts outside the CDR3, is DTGVSQNPRHKITKRGQNVTFRCDPISEHNRLYWYRQTLGQGPEFLTYFQNEAQLEKSRLLSDRFSAERPKGSFSTLEIQRTEQGDSAMYLCASSLLGLASYEQYFGPGTRLTVT.

The sample holds a few counts of this clone. The J gene is TRBJ2-2, the V gene TRBV27, with TRBD1 identical over 9 bases. The CDR3 has 16 residues. Germline CDR1 and CDR2: MNHEY and SMNVEV (reference sequence). With 1 base clipped from V and 7 bases from J, the junction kept 7 bases outside the gene matches. The CDR3 spells CASSLLGQGGVGELFF. DNA for the CDR3: TGTGCCAGCAGTTTATTGGGACAGGGAGGAGTCGGGGAGCTGTTTTTT.

The genes are TRBV29-1 and TRBJ1-2, with no clear D. Trimming pared 3 bases from V and 10 bases from J, leaving 6 bases between. There are 9 residues in the CDR3. Germline CDR1 reads SQVTM; CDR2 reads ANQGSEA. For the CDR3, the DNA is TGCAGCGTTGATAACTTCTACACCTTC. Its protein product is CSVDNFYTF.

The chain combines TRBV15 with TRBJ2-1; 7 positions agree with TRBD2. With 6 bases clipped from V and 7 bases from J, the junction kept 3 bases outside the gene matches. This CDR3 has 12 amino acids. Germline values: CDR1 LNHNV, CDR2 YYDKDF (reference sequence). The CDR3 protein is CATRAGENEQFF. The CDR3 region has the DNA TGTGCCACCAGGGCGGGGGAGAATGAGCAGTTCTTC.

The rearrangement joins TRBV4-3 to TRBJ2-2, with D uncertain. Per germline, CDR1 LGHNA and CDR2 YSLEER. This CDR3 has 16 amino acids. The V end was cut by 0 bases, the J end by 5 bases, with 13 bases between. CDR3 residues: CASSQDISGATGELFF. CDR3 nucleotide sequence: TGCGCCAGCAGCCAAGACATTAGTGGCGCGACCGGGGAGCTGTTTTTT.

V is TRBV9 and J is TRBJ1-2; D not certain. The germline V gene encodes CDR1 SGDLS and CDR2 YYNGEE. The CDR3 totals 13 residues. Deletions cut 5 bases from V and 5 bases from J, with 13 bases between. The CDR3 reads CASSGGEGYGYTF. CDR3 DNA: TGTGCCAGCAGTGGTGGTGAGGGTTATGGCTACACCTTC. The full variable domain, with the rest looked up from reference TRBV9 and TRBJ1-2, is DSGVTQTPKHLITATGQRVTLRCSPRSGDLSVYWYQQSLDQGLQFLIQYYNGEERAKGNILERFSAQQFPDLHSELNLSSLELGDSALYFCASSGGEGYGYTFGSGTRLTVV.

This clone turned up a few times. The CDR3 nucleotides are TGTGCCAGCAGCTTGCCAGGGATCAATGAGCAGTTCTTC. This translates into CASSLPGINEQFF. The chain joins TRBV5-6 to TRBJ2-1, with D tentatively TRBD1 (5 bases). The CDR3 has 13 residues. Germline-derived CDR1 and CDR2 are SGHDT and YYEEEE. The germline V and J ends were trimmed by 1 base and 6 bases, with 8 bases remaining between them.

The chain combines TRBV30 with TRBJ2-7; 9 bases are a match to TRBD1. Germline CDR1 GTSNPN, CDR2 SVGIG (reference sequence). This CDR3 has 14 residues. With V trimmed by 3 bases and J by 2 bases, 5 bases remained unmatched. CDR3 coding DNA: TGTGCCTGGAGCGCCGGGACAGGGCCCTACGAGCAGTACTTC. It translates to CAWSAGTGPYEQYF.

This chain joins TRBV30 and TRBJ1-1; D not resolved. The CDR3 consists of 11 residues. The germline CDR1 and CDR2 sequences are GTSNPN and SVGIG (reference sequence). V was trimmed by 4 bases and J by 6 bases, leaving 9 bases between them. This chain's CDR3 is CAWTWGPEAFF. CDR3 DNA: TGTGCCTGGACGTGGGGTCCTGAAGCTTTCTTT.

The chain uses TRBV11-2 and TRBJ1-2; D may be TRBD1 (5 bases). Trimming pared 4 bases from V and 4 bases from J, leaving 7 bases between. CDR1 and CDR2 from the germline V gene are SGHAT and FQNNGV. The CDR3 has 12 amino acids. For the CDR3, the DNA is TGTGCCAGCAGCTCGGACACCTATGGCTACACCTTC. Translated: CASSSDTYGYTF.

This chain uses TRBV30 with TRBJ2-7, with D possibly matching TRBD1 (5 bases). The length of the CDR3 is 15 residues. CDR1 GTSNPN and CDR2 SVGIG come from the germline V gene (reference sequence). Trimming took off 0 bases at V and 2 bases at J, with 14 bases between the two ends. CDR3 in amino acids: CAWSVLPGSPYEQYF. Written as DNA, the CDR3 is TGTGCCTGGAGTGTACTTCCAGGGTCGCCCTACGAGCAGTACTTC.

This clone was counted a single time. The CDR3 loop reads CASARGQGFDNEQFF. CDR3 nucleotides: TGCGCCAGCGCTAGGGGACAGGGGTTTGACAATGAGCAGTTCTTC. V gene TRBV5-1 combines with J gene TRBJ2-1, with TRBD1 matching 10 bases. The junction had 9 bases not matched to a gene; V was cut back by 7 bases and J by 5 bases. Germline V gives CDR1 SGHRS, CDR2 YFSETQ. The CDR3 is 15 residues long.

V gene TRBV30 combines with J gene TRBJ2-7; D gene ambiguous. V lost 0 bases and J 3 bases, leaving 15 bases between the germline ends. Germline V lookup: CDR1 GTSNPN, CDR2 SVGIG (reference sequence). The CDR3 loop spans 15 amino acids. CDR3 in amino acids: CAWSVPLGRDYEQYF. The CDR3 nucleotides read TGTGCCTGGAGTGTGCCCCTCGGCCGAGACTACGAGCAGTACTTC.

This chain links TRBV7-7 with TRBJ1-5; no reliable D call. CDR1 is SSHAT and CDR2 is FNYEAQ in the germline V gene (reference sequence). Trimming took off 3 bases at V and 4 bases at J, with 10 bases between the two ends. The CDR3 is 14 amino acids. This CDR3 reads CASSFRGVNQPQHF. CDR3 coding DNA: TGTGCCAGCAGCTTCCGGGGTGTTAATCAGCCCCAGCATTTT.

This chain uses TRBV9 with TRBJ2-2; either TRBD1 or TRBD2 may supply D (5 bases each). V lost 0 bases, J lost 6 bases, and 9 bases lay in between. Germline V gene lookup returns CDR1 SGDLS and CDR2 YYNGEE. This CDR3 comprises 14 residues. The chain's CDR3 is CASSVDLGAGELFF. The CDR3 DNA sequence: TGTGCCAGCAGCGTAGATTTGGGGGCCGGGGAGCTGTTTTTT.